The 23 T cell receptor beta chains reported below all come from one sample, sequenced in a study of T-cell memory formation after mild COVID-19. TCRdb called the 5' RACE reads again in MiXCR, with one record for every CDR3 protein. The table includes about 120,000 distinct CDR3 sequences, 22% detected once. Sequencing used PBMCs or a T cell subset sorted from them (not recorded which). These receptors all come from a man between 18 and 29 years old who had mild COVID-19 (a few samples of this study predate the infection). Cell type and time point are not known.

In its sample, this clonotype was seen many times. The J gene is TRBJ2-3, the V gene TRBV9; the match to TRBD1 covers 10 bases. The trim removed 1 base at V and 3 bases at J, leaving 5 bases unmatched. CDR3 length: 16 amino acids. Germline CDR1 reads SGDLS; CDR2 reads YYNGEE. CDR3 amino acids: CASSVPRTGGTDTQYF. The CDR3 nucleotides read TGTGCCAGCAGCGTACCGAGGACAGGGGGAACAGATACGCAGTATTTT.

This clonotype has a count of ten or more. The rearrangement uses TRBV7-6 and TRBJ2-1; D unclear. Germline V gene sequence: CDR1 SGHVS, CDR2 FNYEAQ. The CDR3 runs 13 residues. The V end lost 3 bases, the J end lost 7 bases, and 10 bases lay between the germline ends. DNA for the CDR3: TGTGCCAGCAGCTTGACTCCGTTTAATGAGCAGTTCTTC. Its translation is CASSLTPFNEQFF.

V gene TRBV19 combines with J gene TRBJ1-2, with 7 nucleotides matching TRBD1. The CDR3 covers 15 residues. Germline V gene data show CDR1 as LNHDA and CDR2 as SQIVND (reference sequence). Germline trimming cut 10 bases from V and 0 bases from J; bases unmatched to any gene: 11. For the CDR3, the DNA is TGTGCCACTTTACAGGGGTCAATCACTAACTATGGCTACACCTTC. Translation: CATLQGSITNYGYTF.

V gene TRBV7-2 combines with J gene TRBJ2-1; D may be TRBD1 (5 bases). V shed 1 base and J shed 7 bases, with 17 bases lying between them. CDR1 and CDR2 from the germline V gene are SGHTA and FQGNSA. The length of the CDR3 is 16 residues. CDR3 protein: CASSLVPQGGKNEQFF. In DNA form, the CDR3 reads TGTGCCAGCAGCTTAGTCCCCCAGGGTGGGAAAAATGAGCAGTTCTTC.

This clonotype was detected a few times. CDR3 sequence reads: CAWSVIVLEEQFF. CDR3 nucleotide sequence: TGTGCCTGGAGTGTAATAGTTCTGGAGGAGCAGTTCTTC. This rearrangement joins TRBV30 to TRBJ2-1; D not certain. There are 13 residues in the CDR3. CDR1 is GTSNPN, CDR2 SVGIG, per germline (reference sequence). Trimming left V 0 bases short and J 10 bases short, with 13 bases between.

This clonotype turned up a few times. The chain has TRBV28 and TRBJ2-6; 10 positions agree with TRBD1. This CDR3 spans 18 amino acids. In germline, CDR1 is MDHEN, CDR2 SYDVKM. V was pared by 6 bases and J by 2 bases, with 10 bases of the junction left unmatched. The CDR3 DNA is TGTGCCAGCAGGACGATTGACAGGGGGCGACCTGGGGCCAACGTCCTGACTTTC. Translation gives CASRTIDRGRPGANVLTF.

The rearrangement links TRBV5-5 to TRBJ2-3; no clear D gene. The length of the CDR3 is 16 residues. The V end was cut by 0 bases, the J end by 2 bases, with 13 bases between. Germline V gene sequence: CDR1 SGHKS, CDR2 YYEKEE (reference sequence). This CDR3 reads CASSLDTASFTDTQYF. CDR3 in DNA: TGTGCCAGCAGCTTGGATACGGCCTCATTCACAGATACGCAGTATTTT.

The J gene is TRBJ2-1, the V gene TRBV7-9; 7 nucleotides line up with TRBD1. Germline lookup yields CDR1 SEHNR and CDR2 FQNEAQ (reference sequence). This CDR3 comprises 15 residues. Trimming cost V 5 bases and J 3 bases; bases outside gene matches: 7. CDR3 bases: TGTGCCAGCAGCCAGGACAGGCCAGTCTACAATGAGCAGTTCTTC. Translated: CASSQDRPVYNEQFF.

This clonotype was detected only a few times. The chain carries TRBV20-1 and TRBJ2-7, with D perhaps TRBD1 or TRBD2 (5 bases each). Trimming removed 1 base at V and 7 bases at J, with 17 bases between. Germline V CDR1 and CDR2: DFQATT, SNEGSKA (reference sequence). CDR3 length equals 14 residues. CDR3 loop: CSARVRGRLYEQYV. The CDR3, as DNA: TGCAGTGCTAGAGTGAGGGGCCGGCTATATGAGCAGTACGTC.

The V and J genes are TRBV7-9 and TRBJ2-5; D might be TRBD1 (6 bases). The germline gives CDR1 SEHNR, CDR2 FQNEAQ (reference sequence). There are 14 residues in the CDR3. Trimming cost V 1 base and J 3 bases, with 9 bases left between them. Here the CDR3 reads CASSLVHREETQYF. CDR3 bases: TGTGCCAGCAGCTTAGTGCACAGGGAAGAGACCCAGTACTTC.

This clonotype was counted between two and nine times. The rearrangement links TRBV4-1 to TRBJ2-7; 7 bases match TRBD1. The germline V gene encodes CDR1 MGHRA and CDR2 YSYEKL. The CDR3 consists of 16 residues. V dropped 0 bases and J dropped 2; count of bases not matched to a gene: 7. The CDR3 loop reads CASSQERAGTAYEQYF. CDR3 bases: TGCGCCAGCAGCCAAGAAAGGGCCGGGACAGCCTACGAGCAGTACTTC.

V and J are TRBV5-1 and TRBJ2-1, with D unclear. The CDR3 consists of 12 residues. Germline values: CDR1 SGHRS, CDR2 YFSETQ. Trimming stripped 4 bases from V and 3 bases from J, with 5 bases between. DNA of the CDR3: TGCGCCAGCAGCGCGTACTACAATGAGCAGTTCTTC. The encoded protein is CASSAYYNEQFF.

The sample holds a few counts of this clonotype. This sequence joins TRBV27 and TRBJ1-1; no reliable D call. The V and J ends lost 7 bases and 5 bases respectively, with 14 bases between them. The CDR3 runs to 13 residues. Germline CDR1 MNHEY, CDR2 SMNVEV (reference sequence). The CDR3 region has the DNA TGTGCCAGCACGGCAGGAGGGAATACTGAAGCTTTCTTT. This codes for CASTAGGNTEAFF.

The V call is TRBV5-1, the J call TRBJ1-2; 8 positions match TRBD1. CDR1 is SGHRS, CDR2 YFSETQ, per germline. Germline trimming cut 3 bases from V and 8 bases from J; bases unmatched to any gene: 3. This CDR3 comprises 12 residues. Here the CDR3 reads CASSWTGFGYTF. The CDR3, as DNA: TGCGCCAGCAGCTGGACAGGGTTCGGCTACACCTTC.

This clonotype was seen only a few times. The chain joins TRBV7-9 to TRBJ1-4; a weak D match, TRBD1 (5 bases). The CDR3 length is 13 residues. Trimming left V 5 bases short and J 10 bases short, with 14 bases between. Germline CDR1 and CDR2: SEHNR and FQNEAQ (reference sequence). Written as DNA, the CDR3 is TGTGCCAGCAGCCCAAGGGACCGTGGAAAACTGTTTTTT. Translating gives CASSPRDRGKLFF.

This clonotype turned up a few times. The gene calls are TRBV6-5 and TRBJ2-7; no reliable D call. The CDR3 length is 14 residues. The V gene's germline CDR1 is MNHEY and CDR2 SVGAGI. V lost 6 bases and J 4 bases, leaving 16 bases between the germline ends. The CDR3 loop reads CASSPQDGMYEQYF. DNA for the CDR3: TGTGCCAGCAGCCCCCAGGACGGTATGTACGAGCAGTACTTC.

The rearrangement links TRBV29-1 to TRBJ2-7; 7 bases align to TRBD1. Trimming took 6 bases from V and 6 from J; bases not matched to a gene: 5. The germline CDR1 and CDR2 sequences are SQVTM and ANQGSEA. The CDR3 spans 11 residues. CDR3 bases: TGCAGCGTCCGAGACAGGGCCGAGCAGTACTTC. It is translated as CSVRDRAEQYF.

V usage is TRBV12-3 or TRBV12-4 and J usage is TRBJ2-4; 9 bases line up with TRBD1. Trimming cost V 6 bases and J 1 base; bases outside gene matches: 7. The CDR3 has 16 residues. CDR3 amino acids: CASRSLGTGAKNIQYF. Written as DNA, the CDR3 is TGTGCCAGCAGATCCCTAGGGACAGGGGCCAAAAACATTCAGTACTTC.

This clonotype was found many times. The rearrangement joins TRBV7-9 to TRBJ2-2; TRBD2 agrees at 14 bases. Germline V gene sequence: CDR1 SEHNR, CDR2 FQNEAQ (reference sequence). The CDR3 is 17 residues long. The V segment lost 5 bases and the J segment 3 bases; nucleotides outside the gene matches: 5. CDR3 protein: CASSRGLAGGYTGELFF. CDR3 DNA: TGTGCCAGCAGCCGCGGACTAGCGGGGGGCTACACCGGGGAGCTGTTTTTT.

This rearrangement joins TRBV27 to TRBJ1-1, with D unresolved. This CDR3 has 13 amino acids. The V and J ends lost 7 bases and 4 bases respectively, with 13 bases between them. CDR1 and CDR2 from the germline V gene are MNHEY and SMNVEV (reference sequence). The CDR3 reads CASTPRVGTEAFF. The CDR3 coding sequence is TGTGCCAGCACCCCTAGGGTGGGCACTGAAGCTTTCTTT.

DNA for the CDR3: TGTGCCAGCAGCTTGCATCCGGCGGACGAGCAGTACTTC. This translates into CASSLHPADEQYF. V is TRBV5-6 and J is TRBJ2-7, with unresolved D. The germline V and J ends were trimmed by 1 base and 5 bases, with 10 bases remaining between them. The CDR3 is 13 residues long. Germline assignment: CDR1 SGHDT and CDR2 YYEEEE.

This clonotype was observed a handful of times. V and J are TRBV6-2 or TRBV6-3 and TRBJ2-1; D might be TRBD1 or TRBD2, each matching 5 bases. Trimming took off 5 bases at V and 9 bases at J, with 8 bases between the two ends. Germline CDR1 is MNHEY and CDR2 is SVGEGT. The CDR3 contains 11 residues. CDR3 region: CASSPGPEQFF. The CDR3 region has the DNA TGTGCCAGCAGTCCGGGACCTGAGCAGTTCTTC.

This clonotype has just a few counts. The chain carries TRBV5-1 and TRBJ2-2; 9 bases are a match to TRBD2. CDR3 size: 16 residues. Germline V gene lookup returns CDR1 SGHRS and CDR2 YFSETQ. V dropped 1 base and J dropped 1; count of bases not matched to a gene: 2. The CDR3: CASSLRSGGNTGELFF. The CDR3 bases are TGCGCCAGCAGCTTGCGTAGCGGGGGGAACACCGGGGAGCTGTTTTTT.